This T cell receptor (beta chain) was recovered during a study of T cell responses to AZD1222 COVID-19 vaccine. Study outcomes and limitations: Only after the peak T cell response were repertoires sampled. Donors were largely white British and mainly female; clonal diversity was possibly underestimated.

Profiling relied on immunoSEQ multiplex PCR, and the TCRdb table lists in-frame clones only, not all of them. The table lists 55,000 to 65,000 clones, 88% of them singletons. Remarks on this clone: What it recognizes is unknown.

The CDR3 length is 17 residues. V lost 5 bases, J lost 7 bases, and 13 bases stayed unmatched. Germline CDR1 is MDHEN and CDR2 is SYDVKM. The chain joins TRBV28 to TRBJ2-2, with 10 bases identical to TRBD2. The sample consisted of peripheral blood, taken on day 0 of AZD1222 vaccination. This clonotype was sampled from an adult in good health. The CDR3 region is CASSPGTSALWVGELFF. Written as DNA, the CDR3 is TGTGCCAGCAGTCCCGGGACTAGCGCCCTGTGGGTCGGGGAGCTGTTTTTT.